These T cell receptor beta chains were read from a single sample in a study of CD8 T cells in ankylosing spondylitis. From the 5' RACE reads, TCRdb called clonotypes with MiXCR, one entry per CDR3 protein. The sample lists 350,000 to 450,000 distinct CDR3 sequences, more than 20% seen once, with 10% to 15% in the top ten. The specimen sequenced was blood, either unsorted or a sorted T cell fraction (not recorded which). These TCRs come from a male donor with ankylosing spondylitis or in good health (not recorded which). CDR3s include the opening cysteine and the closing phenylalanine or tryptophan. Each record gives: J gene, V gene, D gene, clone size, CDR3 DNA, CDR3 protein. The D gene is left open where the match is weak. The size field is filled for only some rows; it gives once, few, many or a size class.

J gene: TRBJ2-7
V gene: TRBV3-1
D gene: TRBD1
clone size: NA
CDR3 DNA: TGTGCCACCAGCCAAGTAAAGGGGGCAACCTACGAGCAGTACTTC
CDR3 protein: CATSQVKGATYEQYF

J gene: TRBJ2-3
V gene: TRBV11-2
D gene: NA
clone size: few
CDR3 DNA: TGTGCCAGCAGCGCCGGGACTGGGGCCCCAGATACGCAGTATTTT
CDR3 protein: CASSAGTGAPDTQYF

J gene: TRBJ2-1
V gene: TRBV15
D gene: NA
clone size: few
CDR3 DNA: TGTGCCACCTCGGATCGGGCCGGGTACAATGAGCAGTTCTTC
CDR3 protein: CATSDRAGYNEQFF

J gene: TRBJ2-7
V gene: TRBV27
D gene: NA
clone size: NA
CDR3 DNA: TGTGCCAGCAGGCTCTCGGGGGGCGCTACCTACGAGCAGTACTTC
CDR3 protein: CASRLSGGATYEQYF

J gene: TRBJ2-3
V gene: TRBV7-9
D gene: TRBD2
clone size: NA
CDR3 DNA: TGTGCCAGCAGCGCGGGACTAGCGGGGGAGGAATATACGCAGTATTTT
CDR3 protein: CASSAGLAGEEYTQYF

J gene: TRBJ1-2
V gene: TRBV12-3/TRBV12-4
D gene: NA
clone size: many
CDR3 DNA: TGTGCCAGCAGTTTAGTTTACACAGCGGGAGGCTACACCTTC
CDR3 protein: CASSLVYTAGGYTF

J gene: TRBJ1-1
V gene: TRBV7-8
D gene: NA
clone size: NA
CDR3 DNA: TGTGCCAGCAGCTTAGAAATGTCATGGACTGAAGCTTTCTTT
CDR3 protein: CASSLEMSWTEAFF

J gene: TRBJ2-7
V gene: TRBV2
D gene: TRBD2
clone size: few
CDR3 DNA: TGTGCCAGCAGTGAGGGGACTAGCGGCCTCTACGAGCAGTACTTC
CDR3 protein: CASSEGTSGLYEQYF

J gene: TRBJ1-1
V gene: TRBV27
D gene: NA
clone size: NA
CDR3 DNA: TGTGCCAGCGCGGGGACGAGTCGGAACACTGAAGCTTTCTTT
CDR3 protein: CASAGTSRNTEAFF

J gene: TRBJ2-3
V gene: TRBV7-8
D gene: NA
clone size: NA
CDR3 DNA: TGTGCCAGCAGCCCCTGGACACTCAGCACAGATACGCAGTATTTT
CDR3 protein: CASSPWTLSTDTQYF